This TCR beta chain was sequenced for a study of CD4 T cells in relation to SARS-CoV-2 and coronaviruses. General study findings and limits: Each donor contributed either pre-pandemic or post-infection samples, not both. Around two thirds of donors had memory CD4+ clonotypes crossrecognizing SARS-CoV-2 and common cold coronavirus spike.

Some clones are missing from TCRdb's copy, which holds only in-frame ones; the method was immunoSEQ multiplex PCR. The table shows 30,000 to 45,000 clones, with roughly 90% occurring only once. The CDR3 has 15 residues. V dropped 3 bases and J dropped 0 bases, with 8 bases sitting between them. CDR1 is LNHDA, CDR2 SQIVND, per germline (reference sequence). In the case of this clone: Its antigen is not known.

Cryopreserved PBMCs were CD4-enriched, then split into naive and memory cells. V and J are TRBV19 and TRBJ2-2; no clear D. Sequencing was done on a sample of memory CD4+ T cells from PBMCs. The origin of this receptor is an adult with COVID-19. Written as DNA, the CDR3 is TGTGCCAGTAGTATCTCGGCAGCGAACACCGGGGAGCTGTTTTTT. Translating it yields CASSISAANTGELFF.